These 13 T cell receptor beta chains were sequenced from one sample in a study of early T cells in non-severe SARS-CoV-2 infection. Via MiXCR, TCRdb re-called the 5' RACE reads, giving one row per CDR3 protein. The profile shows roughly 27,000 distinct CDR3 sequences, about 4.4% of them singletons. The sequenced material came from whole blood. Receptor source: an adult who was a healthcare worker with PCR-confirmed SARS-CoV-2 infection or an uninfected control (not recorded which).

This clonotype has a count of ten or more. The chain has TRBV5-5 and TRBJ1-5; D unresolved. This CDR3 comprises 16 residues. The V end was cut by 2 bases, the J end by 0 bases, with 12 bases between. Looked up from germline, CDR1 is SGHKS and CDR2 is YYEKEE (reference sequence). CDR3 loop: CASSFLLSFSNQPQHF. The CDR3 bases are TGTGCCAGCAGCTTCCTTTTAAGTTTTAGCAATCAGCCCCAGCATTTT.

This clonotype was seen a few times. This rearrangement joins TRBV14 to TRBJ2-7; no clear D gene. This CDR3 comprises 19 residues. V lost 0 bases, J lost 0 bases, and 21 bases lay in between. Germline V gene data show CDR1 as SGHDN and CDR2 as FVKESK. The CDR3, as DNA: TGTGCCAGCAGCCAAGATCCGGCAATCTTTGGCTTGGGCTCCTACGAGCAGTACTTC. It is translated as CASSQDPAIFGLGSYEQYF.

Ten or more counts support this clonotype. The chain has TRBV11-1 and TRBJ1-1, with D unresolved. The CDR3 length is 11 residues. V lost 1 base to trimming and J lost 7 bases, with 4 bases between them. Germline CDR1 is SGHAT and CDR2 is FQDESV (reference sequence). The CDR3 DNA reads as TGTGCCAGCAGCTTAGACTTTGAAGCTTTCTTT. Translating gives CASSLDFEAFF.

In its sample, this clonotype was seen many times. The rearrangement joins TRBV7-9 to TRBJ2-4, with 7 bases lining up with TRBD1. After removal of 5 bases from V and 7 bases from J, the junction contained 8 bases not matched to a gene. There are 14 residues in the CDR3. Germline CDR1 and CDR2: SEHNR and FQNEAQ (reference sequence). This chain's CDR3 is CASSPRQGRNIQYF. DNA for the CDR3: TGTGCCAGCAGCCCGAGACAGGGCCGGAACATTCAGTACTTC. The full variable domain, completed using reference TRBV7-9 and TRBJ2-4, is DTGVSQNPRHKITKRGQNVTFRCDPISEHNRLYWYRQTLGQGPEFLTYFQNEAQLEKSRLLSDRFSAERPKGSFSTLEIQRTEQGDSAMYLCASSPRQGRNIQYFGAGTRLSVL.

This clonotype was seen ten or more times. V is TRBV7-9 and J is TRBJ2-3; D is perhaps TRBD1 (7 bases). In germline, CDR1 is SEHNR, CDR2 FQNEAQ (reference sequence). V lost 0 bases and J lost 3, with 13 bases in between. This CDR3 comprises 16 residues. The CDR3: CASSLAQGEATDTQYF. The CDR3 nucleotides read TGTGCCAGCAGCTTAGCGCAGGGGGAGGCAACAGATACGCAGTATTTT.

This clonotype has a count of ten or more. The CDR3 loop reads CASSLRLGLTDTQYF. In DNA form, the CDR3 reads TGTGCCAGCAGTTTGCGGCTCGGTCTCACAGATACGCAGTATTTT. The J gene is TRBJ2-3, the V gene TRBV27; D is unresolved. CDR1 is MNHEY, CDR2 SMNVEV, per germline (reference sequence). CDR3 size: 15 residues. Between the trimmed V and J ends, which lost 3 bases and 2 bases, there was a span of 12 bases.

This clonotype was observed many times. V usage is TRBV6-6 and J usage is TRBJ1-2; D unresolved. V was clipped by 9 bases and J by 0 bases, with 11 bases between them. This CDR3 contains 13 residues. Germline CDR1 and CDR2: MNHNY and SVGAGI (reference sequence). The CDR3 protein is CARRPGTNYGYTF. The CDR3 nucleotides are TGTGCCAGGCGGCCGGGGACTAACTATGGCTACACCTTC.

This clonotype has at least ten counts. The chain joins TRBV12-3 or TRBV12-4 to TRBJ2-1; the D gene is possibly TRBD2 (5 bases). V gave up 4 bases and J gave up 2 bases, with 6 bases separating them. The CDR3 sequence is 13 residues long. CDR3 amino acids: CASSSTTYNEQFF. The CDR3 coding sequence is TGTGCCAGCAGTTCGACTACCTACAATGAGCAGTTCTTC.

This clonotype was detected ten times or more. The chain couples TRBV28 to TRBJ2-3; a possible D gene is TRBD2 (6 bases). The CDR3 covers 11 residues. V dropped 2 bases and J dropped 13 bases, with 10 bases sitting between them. Germline V lookup: CDR1 MDHEN, CDR2 SYDVKM. In DNA, the CDR3 is TGTGCCAGCAGTTTAAGTCGGGGGAAGTATTTT. This sequence encodes CASSLSRGKYF.

This clonotype came up once. This chain uses TRBV28 with TRBJ2-7; D is uncertain. The germline CDR1 and CDR2 sequences are MDHEN and SYDVKM. The CDR3 has 14 amino acids. V lost 5 bases and J 3 bases, leaving 14 bases between the germline ends. CDR3 sequence: CASSLLRHFYEQYF. In DNA, the CDR3 is TGTGCCAGCAGTCTGCTCCGACATTTCTACGAGCAGTACTTC.

This clonotype was seen ten or more times. V and J are TRBV12-3 or TRBV12-4 and TRBJ2-7; the match to TRBD2 covers 8 bases. V lost 0 bases to trimming and J lost 2 bases; unmatched junction nucleotides: 3. CDR3 length: 15 residues. The CDR3 bases are TGTGCCAGCAGTTTAGCTACTAGCGGTCCCTACGAGCAGTACTTC. It specifies CASSLATSGPYEQYF.

In its sample, this clonotype was seen many times. This chain joins TRBV9 and TRBJ2-7; possibly TRBD1 or TRBD2 for D (6 bases each). Germline lookup yields CDR1 SGDLS and CDR2 YYNGEE. V dropped 4 bases and J dropped 0 bases, with 14 bases sitting between them. The CDR3 consists of 15 residues. The CDR3 coding sequence is TGTGCCAGCAGCCCGCGGGACATGAGCTCCTACGAGCAGTACTTC. This gives the protein CASSPRDMSSYEQYF.

This clonotype turned up a few times. V gene TRBV5-6 combines with J gene TRBJ1-2, with D maybe TRBD1 (6 bases). This CDR3 contains 13 residues. V was trimmed by 5 bases and J by 2 bases, leaving 10 bases between them. Germline lookup yields CDR1 SGHDT and CDR2 YYEEEE. The CDR3 here is CASSFQGNYGYTF. CDR3 DNA: TGTGCCAGCAGTTTCCAGGGGAACTATGGCTACACCTTC.